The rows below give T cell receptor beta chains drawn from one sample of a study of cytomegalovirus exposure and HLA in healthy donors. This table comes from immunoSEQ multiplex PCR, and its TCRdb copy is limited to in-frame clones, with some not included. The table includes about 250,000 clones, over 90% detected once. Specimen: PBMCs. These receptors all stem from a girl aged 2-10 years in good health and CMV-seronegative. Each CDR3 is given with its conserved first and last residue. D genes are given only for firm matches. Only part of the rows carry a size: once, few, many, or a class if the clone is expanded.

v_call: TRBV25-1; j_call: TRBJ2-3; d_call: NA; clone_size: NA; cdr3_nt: TGTGCCAGCGGACACACAGATACGCAGTATTTT; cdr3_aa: CASGHTDTQYF
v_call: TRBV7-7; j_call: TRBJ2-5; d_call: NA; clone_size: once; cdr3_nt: TGTGCCAGCAGCTTAGCGGGGGGAGAGACCCAGTACTTC; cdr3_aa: CASSLAGGETQYF
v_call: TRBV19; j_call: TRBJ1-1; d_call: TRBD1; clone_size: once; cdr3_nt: TGTGCCAGTAGTGACAGGGTCCCGAACACTGAAGCTTTCTTT; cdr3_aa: CASSDRVPNTEAFF
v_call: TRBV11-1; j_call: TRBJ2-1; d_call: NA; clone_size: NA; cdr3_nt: TGTGCCAGCAGCCCGCGGCCCTCGGGTGCCAATGAGCAGTTCTTC; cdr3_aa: CASSPRPSGANEQFF
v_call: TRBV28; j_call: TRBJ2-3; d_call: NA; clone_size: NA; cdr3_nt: TGTGCCAGCAGTTTATCCCTAGCCACGGATACGCAGTATTTT; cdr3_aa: CASSLSLATDTQYF
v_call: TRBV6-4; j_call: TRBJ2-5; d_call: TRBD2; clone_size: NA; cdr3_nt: TGTGCCAGCAGCGCCCGGGAGGAAGAGACCCAGTACTTC; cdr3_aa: CASSAREEETQYF
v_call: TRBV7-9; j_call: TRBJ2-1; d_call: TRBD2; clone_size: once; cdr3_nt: TGTGCCAGCAGCTTAGCGGTCGGGGGGGGAGAGCAGTTCTTC; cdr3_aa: CASSLAVGGGEQFF
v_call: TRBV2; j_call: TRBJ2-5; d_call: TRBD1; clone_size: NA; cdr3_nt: TGTGCCAGCAGTGAGGGACAGCAAGAGACCCAGTACTTC; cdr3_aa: CASSEGQQETQYF
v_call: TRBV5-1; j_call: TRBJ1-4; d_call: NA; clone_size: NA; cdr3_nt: TGCGCCAGCAGTCAATCTGGGAGCGGGGGGCGAAAACTGTTTTTT; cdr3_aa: CASSQSGSGGRKLFF
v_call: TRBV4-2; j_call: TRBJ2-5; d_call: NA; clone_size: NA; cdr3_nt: TGTGCCAGCAGCCAAGGTCGGCGGGGCCTCCAAGAGACCCAGTACTTC; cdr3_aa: CASSQGRRGLQETQYF
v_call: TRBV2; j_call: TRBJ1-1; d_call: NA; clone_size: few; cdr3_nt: TGTGCCAGCAGTGAACAGGGGACGAACACTGAAGCTTTCTTT; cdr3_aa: CASSEQGTNTEAFF
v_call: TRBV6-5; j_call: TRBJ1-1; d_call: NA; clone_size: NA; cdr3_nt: TGTGCCAGCGGAGAGTCGAACACTGAAGCTTTCTTT; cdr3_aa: CASGESNTEAFF
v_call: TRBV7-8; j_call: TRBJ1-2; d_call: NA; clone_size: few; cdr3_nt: TGTGCCAGCAGCTTAACCCCCAGTACCCCCTATGGCTACACCTTC; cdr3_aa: CASSLTPSTPYGYTF
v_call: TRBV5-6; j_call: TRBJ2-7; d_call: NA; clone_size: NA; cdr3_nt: TGTGCCAGCAGCTTGCGGTGGTACGAGCAGTACTTC; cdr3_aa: CASSLRWYEQYF
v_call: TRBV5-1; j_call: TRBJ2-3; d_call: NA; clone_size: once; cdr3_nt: TGCGCCAGCAGCTTCTTTTCCGGGGAAGACATGCAGGGCACAGATACGCAGTATTTT; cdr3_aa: CASSFFSGEDMQGTDTQYF
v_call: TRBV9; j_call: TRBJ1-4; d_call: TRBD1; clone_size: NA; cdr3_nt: TGTGCCAGCAGCTATACCGGGACAGATAATGAAAAACTGTTTTTT; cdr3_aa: CASSYTGTDNEKLFF
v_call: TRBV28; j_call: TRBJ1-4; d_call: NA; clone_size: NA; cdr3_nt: TGTGCCAGCAGTTTCTCGGGGGGTTATAATGAAAAACTGTTTTTT; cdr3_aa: CASSFSGGYNEKLFF
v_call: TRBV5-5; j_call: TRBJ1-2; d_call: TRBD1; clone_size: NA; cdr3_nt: TGTGCCAGCAGCTTTCGCGACAGGGATGGCTACACCTTC; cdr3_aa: CASSFRDRDGYTF
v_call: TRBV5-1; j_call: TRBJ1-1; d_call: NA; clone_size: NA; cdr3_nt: TGCGCCAGCAGCTTCTGGGAGTCTATGAACACTGAAGCTTTCTTT; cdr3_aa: CASSFWESMNTEAFF
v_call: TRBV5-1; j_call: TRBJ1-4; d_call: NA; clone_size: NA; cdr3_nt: TGCGCCAGCAGGAGCGAACCACGGGAGAATGAAAAACTGTTTTTT; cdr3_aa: CASRSEPRENEKLFF
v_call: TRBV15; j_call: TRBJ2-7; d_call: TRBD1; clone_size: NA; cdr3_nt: TGTGCCACCAGCAAAGGGACAGGGATTAGCTACGAGCAGTACTTC; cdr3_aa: CATSKGTGISYEQYF
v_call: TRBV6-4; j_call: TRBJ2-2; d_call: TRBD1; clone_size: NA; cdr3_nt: TGTGCCAGCAGTGACGGGACAGGGGGATCCGGGGAGCTGTTTTTT; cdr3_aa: CASSDGTGGSGELFF
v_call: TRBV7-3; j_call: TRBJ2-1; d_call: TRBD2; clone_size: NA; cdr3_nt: TGTGCCAGCAGCCTAAGATCCCTAGCGGGGGGCAACAATGAGCAGTTCTTC; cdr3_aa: CASSLRSLAGGNNEQFF
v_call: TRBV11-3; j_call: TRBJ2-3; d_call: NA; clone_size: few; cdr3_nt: TGTGCCAGCAGCTTAGGAATCGGGACAGATACGCAGTATTTT; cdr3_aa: CASSLGIGTDTQYF
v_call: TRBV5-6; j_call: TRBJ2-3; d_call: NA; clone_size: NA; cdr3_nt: TGTGCCAGCAGCTCGGGTAGCGGCCCCACAGATACGCAGTATTTT; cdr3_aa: CASSSGSGPTDTQYF
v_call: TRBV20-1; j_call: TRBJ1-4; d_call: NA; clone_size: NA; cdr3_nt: TGCAGTGCCAGGGGAGATGAAAAACTGTTTTTT; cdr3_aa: CSARGDEKLFF
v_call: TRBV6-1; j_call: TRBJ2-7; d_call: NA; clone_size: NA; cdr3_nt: TGTGCCAGCAGTGACCCAGGGGGGAGGAACTCCTACGAGCAGTACTTC; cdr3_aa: CASSDPGGRNSYEQYF
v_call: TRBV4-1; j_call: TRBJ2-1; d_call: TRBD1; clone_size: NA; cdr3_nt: TGCGCCAGCAGCCAGGGGACAGGGTGGAATGAGCAGTTCTTC; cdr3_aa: CASSQGTGWNEQFF
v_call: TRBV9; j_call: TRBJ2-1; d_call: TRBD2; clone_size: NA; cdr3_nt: TGTGCCAGCAGCGCGGGACTAGCGGGAGTTGGGAGCTCCTACAATGAGCAGTTCTTC; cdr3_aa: CASSAGLAGVGSSYNEQFF
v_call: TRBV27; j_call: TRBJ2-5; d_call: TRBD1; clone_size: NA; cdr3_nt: TGTGCCAGCAGTTTATTAGGGGGCAGGGAGGAGACCCAGTACTTC; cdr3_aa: CASSLLGGREETQYF
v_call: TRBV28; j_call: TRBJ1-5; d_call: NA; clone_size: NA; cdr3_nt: TGTGCCAGCAGTTTCTCAGGGGTTAGCAATCAGCCCCAGCATTTT; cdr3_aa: CASSFSGVSNQPQHF
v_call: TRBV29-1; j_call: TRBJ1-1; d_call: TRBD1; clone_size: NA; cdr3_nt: TGCAGCGTTCAGGTCCAGCGGGACAGGTTGAACACTGAAGCTTTCTTT; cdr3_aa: CSVQVQRDRLNTEAFF
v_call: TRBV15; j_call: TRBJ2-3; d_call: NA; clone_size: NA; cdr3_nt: TGTGCCACCAGCAGACTCAGGGTGGGACTCTTTCCGCAGTATTTT; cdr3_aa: CATSRLRVGLFPQYF
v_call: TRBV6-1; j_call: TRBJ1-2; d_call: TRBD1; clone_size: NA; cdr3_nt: TGTGCCAGCAGGGGACAGGCCGATGGCTACACCTTC; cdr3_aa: CASRGQADGYTF
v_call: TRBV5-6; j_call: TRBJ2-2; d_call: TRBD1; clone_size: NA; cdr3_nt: TGTGCCAGCAGCTCGACGACAGGGGGCGCGAACACCGGGGAGCTGTTTTTT; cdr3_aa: CASSSTTGGANTGELFF
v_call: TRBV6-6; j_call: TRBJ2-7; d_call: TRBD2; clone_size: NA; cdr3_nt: TGTGCCAGCAGTTACTCACTAGCGGGAAGCTACGAGCAGTACTTC; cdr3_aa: CASSYSLAGSYEQYF
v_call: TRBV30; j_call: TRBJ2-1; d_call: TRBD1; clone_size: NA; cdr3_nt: TGTGCCTGGAGGGCGGGACAGGCCCAGGGTTCCTACAATGAGCAGTTCTTC; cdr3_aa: CAWRAGQAQGSYNEQFF
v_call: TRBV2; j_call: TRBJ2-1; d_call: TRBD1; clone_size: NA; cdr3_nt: TGTGCCAGCAGCCCAGGGACAGGGGCCTCCTACAATGAGCAGTTCTTC; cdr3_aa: CASSPGTGASYNEQFF
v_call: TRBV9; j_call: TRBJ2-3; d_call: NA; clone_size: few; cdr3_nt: TGTGCCAGCAGCGTACTGTCTAGCAGGAGCACAGATACGCAGTATTTT; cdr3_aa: CASSVLSSRSTDTQYF
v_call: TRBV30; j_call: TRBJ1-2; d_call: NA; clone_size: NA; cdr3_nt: TGTGCCTGGAGTATGATCTCGACGGGGGGCTACACCTTC; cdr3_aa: CAWSMISTGGYTF
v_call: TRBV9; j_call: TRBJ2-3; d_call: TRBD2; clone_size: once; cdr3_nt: TGTGCCAGCAGCGCCGGGACTAGCGGCTACACAGATACGCAGTATTTT; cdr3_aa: CASSAGTSGYTDTQYF
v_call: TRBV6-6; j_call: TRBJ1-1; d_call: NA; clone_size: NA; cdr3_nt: TGTGCCAGCAGTTACTCGAGGCGGGGGGGGGACACTGAAGCTTTCTTT; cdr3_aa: CASSYSRRGGDTEAFF
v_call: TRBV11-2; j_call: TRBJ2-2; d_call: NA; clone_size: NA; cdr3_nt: TGTGCCAGCAGCTTAGATGGGGCAGGGCTGACCGGGGAGCTGTTTTTT; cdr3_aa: CASSLDGAGLTGELFF
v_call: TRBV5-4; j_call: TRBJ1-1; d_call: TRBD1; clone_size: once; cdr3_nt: TGTGCCAGCAGCTCCCCCGGGACAGGGAACACTGAAGCTTTCTTT; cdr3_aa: CASSSPGTGNTEAFF
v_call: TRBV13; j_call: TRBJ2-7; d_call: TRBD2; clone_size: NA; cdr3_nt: TGTGCCAGCAGTCACAGGCACTCCGGGGGGGTACCCCACCCCTTCTTC; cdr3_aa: CASSHRHSGGVPHPFF
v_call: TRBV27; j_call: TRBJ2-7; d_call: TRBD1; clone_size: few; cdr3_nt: TGTGCCAGCAGTTGGGGACAGTACGCATACGAGCAGTACTTC; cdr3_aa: CASSWGQYAYEQYF
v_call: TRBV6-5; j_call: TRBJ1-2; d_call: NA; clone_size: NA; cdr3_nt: TGTGCCAGCAGTTACTCGAATCCGGGTCGGGGCTACACCTTC; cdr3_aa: CASSYSNPGRGYTF